This T cell receptor beta chain originates from a study of cytomegalovirus exposure and HLA in healthy donors. Overall study results and limits: Previously analyzed data showed that most TCR beta V segments were productive at a frequency of about 87% or about 30%.

The PCR contained 60 Vbeta and 13 Jbeta primers. Sequencing used immunoSEQ multiplex PCR; TCRdb keeps in-frame clones, though not all of them. The sample yields under 200,000 clones, more than 65% seen once. Germline values: CDR1 MDHEN, CDR2 SYDVKM. This CDR3 is 14 amino acids long. Trimming removed 2 bases at V and 5 bases at J, with 12 bases between. Notes on this clone: What it binds is not known.

Material: PBMCs. The clonotype comes from a man aged 25-45 years in good health and CMV-seronegative. The chain is built from TRBV28 and TRBJ1-1; D call uncertain. CDR3 sequence reads: CASSLTSMRTEAFF. The CDR3 nucleotides read TGTGCCAGCAGTTTAACTTCTATGAGGACTGAAGCTTTCTTT.